Below, 24 T cell receptor beta chains from the same sample are listed, as sequenced in a study of shared clonotypes between healthy human individuals. Profiling relied on immunoSEQ multiplex PCR, and the TCRdb table lists in-frame clones only, not all of them. This table has over a million clones, 78% appearing once. The sequencing input was memory CD4+ T cells from PBMCs. As to subset: CD45RA-negative fraction. The origin of the receptors is a young man in good health. Some clones in this sample may be carry-over from other donors' samples.

In the case of this clone: Within the sample, other DNA sequences also encode this same CDR3. The CDR3 DNA reads TGTGCCAGTAGTATAGCTGGGGACAATCAGCCCCAGCATTTT. Translating it yields CASSIAGDNQPQHF. The rearrangement links TRBV19 to TRBJ1-5, with D hard to call. This CDR3 is built from 14 residues. Germline CDR1 is LNHDA and CDR2 is SQIVND (reference sequence). V gave up 1 base and J gave up 3 bases, with 7 bases separating them.

A few counts support this clone. This chain uses TRBV7-9 with TRBJ1-1; TRBD1 might be the D (6 bases). The CDR3 runs 15 residues. Trimming stripped 3 bases from V and 4 bases from J, with 15 bases between. Germline V gene sequence: CDR1 SEHNR, CDR2 FQNEAQ (reference sequence). This chain's CDR3 is CASSFLTGILTEAFF. The DNA of the CDR3 is TGTGCCAGCAGCTTTTTGACAGGTATCCTCACTGAAGCTTTCTTT.

This clone was counted once. The genes are TRBV28 and TRBJ2-1, with TRBD2 matching over 11 bases. This CDR3 is built from 15 residues. Germline V gene lookup returns CDR1 MDHEN and CDR2 SYDVKM. V lost 6 bases, J lost 8 bases, and 9 bases stayed unmatched. This CDR3 reads CASSQNSGRAHEQFF. In DNA, the CDR3 is TGTGCCAGCAGCCAAAATAGCGGGAGGGCCCATGAGCAGTTCTTC.

In regard to this clone: Other DNA sequences within the sample encode an identical CDR3. The rearrangement joins TRBV5-5 to TRBJ2-7; D unresolved. The CDR3 contains 12 residues. Germline V gene data show CDR1 as SGHKS and CDR2 as YYEKEE (reference sequence). V was cut by 0 bases and J by 3 bases, with 4 bases left in between. The CDR3 DNA sequence: TGTGCCAGCAGCTTGGGAGTCTACGAGCAGTACTTC. Its protein product is CASSLGVYEQYF.

The chain has TRBV27 and TRBJ1-5; D may be TRBD1 (5 bases). The CDR3 is 16 residues long. Trimming stripped 5 bases from V and 2 bases from J, with 16 bases between. Germline assignment: CDR1 MNHEY and CDR2 SMNVEV (reference sequence). The CDR3 region is CASSDYSQDGNQPQHF. The CDR3 DNA follows: TGTGCCAGCAGTGACTACTCACAGGATGGCAATCAGCCCCAGCATTTT.

The rearrangement joins TRBV15 to TRBJ1-5, with 9 bases aligning to TRBD1. V lost 4 bases, J lost 6 bases, and 7 bases stayed unmatched. Germline V gene data show CDR1 as LNHNV and CDR2 as YYDKDF (reference sequence). This CDR3 region has 15 residues. For the CDR3, the DNA is TGTGCCACCAGCACCCGGACAGGGGAGTCTCAGCCCCAGCATTTT. This gives the protein CATSTRTGESQPQHF. Together with reference TRBV15 and TRBJ1-5, the CDR3 gives the full variable domain: DAMVIQNPRYQVTQFGKPVTLSCSQTLNHNVMYWYQQKSSQAPKLLFHYYDKDFNNEADTPDNFQSRRPNTSFCFLDIRSPGLGDTAMYLCATSTRTGESQPQHFGDGTRLSIL.

This clone showed up just a few times. This chain links TRBV30 with TRBJ1-2; TRBD1 is a possible D gene (5 bases). The CDR3 runs 11 residues. The germline CDR1 and CDR2 sequences are GTSNPN and SVGIG (reference sequence). V dropped 4 bases and J dropped 8 bases, with 11 bases sitting between them. The CDR3 protein is CAWKVAGGYTF. The CDR3 DNA sequence: TGTGCCTGGAAAGTGGCAGGGGGCTACACCTTC.

The V gene is TRBV7-6, the J gene TRBJ1-3; a possible D gene is TRBD1 (5 bases). V was clipped by 0 bases and J by 4 bases, with 16 bases between them. CDR1 and CDR2 from the germline V gene are SGHVS and FNYEAQ. CDR3 size: 17 residues. The CDR3 sequence: CASSLAGARMTGNTIYF. The CDR3 region has the DNA TGTGCCAGCAGCTTAGCCGGGGCCCGGATGACCGGAAACACCATATATTTT. The complete variable domain, with remaining parts taken from reference TRBV7-6 and TRBJ1-3, reads GAGVSQSPRYKVTKRGQDVALRCDPISGHVSLYWYRQALGQGPEFLTYFNYEAQQDKSGLPNDRFSAERPEGSISTLTIQRTEQRDSAMYRCASSLAGARMTGNTIYFGEGSWLTVV.

V usage is TRBV18 and J usage is TRBJ2-5; 8 bases align to TRBD1. The CDR3 covers 15 residues. Germline V CDR1 and CDR2: KGHSH, LQKENI. V was clipped by 1 base and J by 2 bases; unmatched bases: 3. The CDR3: CASSPLRDRQETQYF. DNA for the CDR3: TGTGCCAGCTCACCACTCCGGGACAGGCAAGAGACCCAGTACTTC.

The J gene is TRBJ2-7, the V gene TRBV5-1; 7 positions agree with TRBD2. The CDR3 is 15 residues long. Germline V lookup: CDR1 SGHRS, CDR2 YFSETQ. V shed 3 bases and J 0 bases; nucleotides not matched to a gene: 6. CDR3: CASSWASGPSYEQYF. The CDR3, as DNA: TGCGCCAGCAGCTGGGCTAGCGGCCCCTCCTACGAGCAGTACTTC.

The chain combines TRBV19 with TRBJ1-1, with 8 bases identical to TRBD1. The CDR3 extends over 14 amino acids. Germline loops: CDR1 LNHDA, CDR2 SQIVND (reference sequence). V shed 4 bases and J 4 bases; nucleotides not matched to a gene: 5. The CDR3 region is CASSSRGRVTEAFF. As DNA, the CDR3 is TGTGCCAGTAGTAGCAGGGGGCGCGTCACTGAAGCTTTCTTT.

This clone was seen a handful of times. The chain is built from TRBV2 and TRBJ2-5; D remains ambiguous. From germline, CDR1 is SNHLY and CDR2 FYNNEI. This CDR3 contains 14 residues. Trimming stripped 2 bases from V and 0 bases from J, with 7 bases between. The chain's CDR3 is CASSESRHQETQYF. Here the CDR3 DNA reads TGTGCCAGCAGTGAAAGCAGGCACCAAGAGACCCAGTACTTC.

The V gene is TRBV5-6, the J gene TRBJ1-3, with TRBD1 matching over 7 bases. After removal of 4 bases from V and 0 bases from J, the junction contained 7 bases not matched to a gene. Germline-derived CDR1 and CDR2 are SGHDT and YYEEEE. CDR3 length: 16 amino acids. As DNA, the CDR3 is TGTGCCAGCAGCCTGGGACAGCGAAGCTCTGGAAACACCATATATTTT. Protein sequence: CASSLGQRSSGNTIYF. Combining the CDR3 with reference TRBV5-6 and TRBJ1-3 gives the whole variable domain DAGVTQSPTHLIKTRGQQVTLRCSPKSGHDTVSWYQQALGQGPQFIFQYYEEEERQRGNFPDRFSGHQFPNYSSELNVNALLLGDSALYLCASSLGQRSSGNTIYFGEGSWLTVV.

The CDR3 sequence: CASSAPTGRETQYF. Written as DNA, the CDR3 is TGTGCCAGCAGTGCCCCGACAGGGAGGGAGACCCAGTACTTC. The chain uses TRBV6-6 and TRBJ2-5; possible D gene TRBD1, 7 bases. Germline V lookup: CDR1 MNHNY, CDR2 SVGAGI (reference sequence). Trimming cost V 5 bases and J 5 bases, with 15 bases left between them. The CDR3 is made up of 14 amino acids.

This clone was observed a single time. The V and J genes are TRBV5-1 and TRBJ1-1, with 12 nucleotides matching TRBD1. V shed 4 bases and J 8 bases; nucleotides not matched to a gene: 3. The CDR3 has 13 residues. The germline V gene has CDR1 SGHRS and CDR2 YFSETQ. CDR3 coding DNA: TGCGCCAGCAGCAAGGGACAGGGGGCAGAAGCTTTCTTT. It translates to CASSKGQGAEAFF.

The DNA for the CDR3 is TGTGCCAGCAGCCCAACACTTACACGAAACACCGGGGAGCTGTTTTTT. Translation gives CASSPTLTRNTGELFF. V and J are TRBV5-6 and TRBJ2-2, with no clear D. The CDR3 length is 16 residues. V gave up 4 bases and J gave up 2 bases, with 15 bases separating them. Germline V CDR1 and CDR2: SGHDT, YYEEEE.

This clone was recorded at least ten times. The identical CDR3 is also encoded by other nucleotide sequences in the sample. This chain links TRBV5-1 with TRBJ2-3; D may be TRBD2 (5 bases). V lost 2 bases and J lost 6, with 7 bases in between. Germline V CDR1 and CDR2: SGHRS, YFSETQ. The length of the CDR3 is 12 residues. CDR3 nucleotide sequence: TGCGCCAGCAGCTTTACGGGGGATACGCAGTATTTT. This sequence encodes CASSFTGDTQYF.

This chain joins TRBV18 and TRBJ2-7; D might be TRBD1 (7 bases). Trimming took 10 bases from V and 2 from J, leaving 15 bases between them. The CDR3 contains 13 residues. Germline-derived CDR1 and CDR2 are KGHSH and LQKENI. The CDR3 protein is CATEAGGPYEQYF. The CDR3 DNA reads as TGTGCCACCGAGGCAGGGGGGCCCTACGAGCAGTACTTC. Supplemented by reference TRBV18 and TRBJ2-7, the full variable domain reads NAGVMQNPRHLVRRRGQEARLRCSPMKGHSHVYWYRQLPEEGLKFMVYLQKENIIDESGMPKERFSAEFPKEGPSILRIQQVVRGDSAAYFCATEAGGPYEQYFGPGTRLTVT.

This sequence joins TRBV4-2 and TRBJ1-1; D not certain. This CDR3 spans 14 amino acids. V lost 0 bases and J lost 6, with 11 bases in between. Germline V gives CDR1 LGHNA, CDR2 YNFKEQ. CDR3 DNA: TGTGCCAGCAGCCAAGATACCGGGGTGCCTGAAGCTTTCTTT. This encodes CASSQDTGVPEAFF.

This clone appeared many times. The chain couples TRBV5-1 to TRBJ2-2; D might be TRBD2 (5 bases). The length of the CDR3 is 14 residues. Deletions cut 1 base from V and 6 bases from J, with 10 bases between. The V gene's germline CDR1 is SGHRS and CDR2 YFSETQ. The CDR3 reads CASSLWGAAGELFF. The CDR3 DNA follows: TGCGCCAGCAGCTTGTGGGGAGCTGCCGGGGAGCTGTTTTTT.

J is TRBJ2-7 and V is TRBV7-3, with 11 bases that match TRBD1. J gave up 5 bases and V 3 bases, and 6 bases lay outside the gene matches. In germline, CDR1 is SGHTA, CDR2 FQGTGA. The CDR3 runs 15 residues. The CDR3 nucleotides read TGTGCCAGCAGCTTGAGGACAGGGGGCGTCGACGAGCAGTACTTC. Its protein is CASSLRTGGVDEQYF.

There are a few counts of this clone. The chain recombines TRBV27 with TRBJ2-2; D remains ambiguous. The germline V and J ends were trimmed by 11 bases and 5 bases, with 12 bases remaining between them. Germline CDR1 is MNHEY and CDR2 is SMNVEV (reference sequence). The length of the CDR3 is 12 residues. CDR3 protein: CAFSPRTGELFF. CDR3 sequence (DNA): TGTGCCTTCTCGCCCAGAACCGGGGAGCTGTTTTTT.

This clone turned up a few times. The V gene is TRBV29-1, the J gene TRBJ1-1, with D possibly TRBD1 on 5 matching bases. This CDR3 region has 14 residues. Germline V lookup: CDR1 SQVTM, CDR2 ANQGSEA. Trimming cost V 4 bases and J 4 bases, with 16 bases left between them. The CDR3, as DNA: TGCAGCGTTGCGACTAGGGGCTCGGGCACTGAAGCTTTCTTT. Translating gives CSVATRGSGTEAFF.

The chain carries TRBV6-6 and TRBJ2-1; D might be TRBD1 (6 bases). CDR3 length: 12 residues. Germline CDR1 MNHNY, CDR2 SVGAGI (reference sequence). In DNA, the CDR3 is TGTGCGTCGGTAAACAGGGACAATGAGCAGTTCTTC. This sequence encodes CASVNRDNEQFF.